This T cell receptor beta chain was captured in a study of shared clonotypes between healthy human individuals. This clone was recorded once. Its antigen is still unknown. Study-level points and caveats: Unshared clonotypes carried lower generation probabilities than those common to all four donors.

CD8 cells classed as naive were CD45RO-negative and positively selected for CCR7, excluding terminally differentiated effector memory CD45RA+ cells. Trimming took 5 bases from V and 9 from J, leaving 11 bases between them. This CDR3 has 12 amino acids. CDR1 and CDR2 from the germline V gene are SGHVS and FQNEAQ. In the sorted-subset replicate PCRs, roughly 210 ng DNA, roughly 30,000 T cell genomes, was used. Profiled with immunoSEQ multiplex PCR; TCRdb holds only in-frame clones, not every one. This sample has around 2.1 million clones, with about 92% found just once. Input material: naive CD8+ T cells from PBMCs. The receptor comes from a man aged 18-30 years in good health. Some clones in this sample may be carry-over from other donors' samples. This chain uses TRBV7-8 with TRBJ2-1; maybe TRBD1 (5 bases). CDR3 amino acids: CASSPRVGEQFF. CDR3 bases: TGTGCCAGCAGCCCCAGGGTGGGTGAGCAGTTCTTC. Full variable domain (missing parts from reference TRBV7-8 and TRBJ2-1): GAGVSQSPRYKVAKRGQDVALRCDPISGHVSLFWYQQALGQGPEFLTYFQNEAQLDKSGLPSDRFFAERPEGSVSTLKIQRTQQEDSAVYLCASSPRVGEQFFGPGTRLTVL.